This T cell receptor (beta chain) was sequenced for a study of patients with pleural tuberculosis (TCRdb year 2014). This clonotype appeared many times. No antigen is known for it. No base-level quality is on record; no much larger clone is a single base apart. The CDR3 has 12 amino acids, counting the end cysteine and phenylalanine. CDR3 DNA only is kept here, 36 bases in frame from base 1. The germline V gene encodes CDR1 SGHRS and CDR2 YFSETQ. V and J lose 5 bases and 4 bases, and a span of 9 bases separates them. TCRdb lists the instrument as Illumina Genome Analyzer IIx. The raw public data were reprocessed by TCRdb itself: fastp quality trimming at Q25, MiXCR clonotype calling, in-frame beta chains only. Each record represents a unique CDR3 protein, reported with the most common genes and DNA among its rows. In this sample the table shows some 29,000 distinct CDR3 sequences, 18% of which occur a single time. 3.5% of the sample is in the top ten clones.

This sequence uses TRBV5-1 and TRBJ2-5, with the D gene not clear enough to name. This TCR was recovered from a human donor with pleural tuberculosis. The specimen was peripheral blood. The CDR3 sequence is CASSYRVETQYF. The DNA sequence follows: TGCGCCAGCAGTTACAGAGTAGAGACCCAGTACTTC.